This TCR beta chain came from a study of PD-1 blockade in classical Hodgkin lymphoma. Across the study: Patients were dosed intravenously with nivolumab at 3 mg/kg every 2 weeks.

Comment on this clone: No antigen is known for it.

Findings of the study overall: The baseline diversity of complete responders showed similarity to that of newly diagnosed patients. Whereas CD4+ TCR diversity had risen significantly by C4D1, CD8+ TCR diversity had not. Newly diagnosed patients reportedly trailed healthy donors in baseline TCR diversity.

The germline V gene encodes CDR1 SGHVS and CDR2 FQNEAQ. V was cut by 5 bases and J by 7 bases, with 9 bases left in between. The CDR3 has 11 amino acids. Sequencing used immunoSEQ multiplex PCR; TCRdb keeps in-frame clones, though not all of them. The table records fewer than 110,000 clones, 75% to 90% of them present only once. Brentuximab vedotin exposure varied among the patients, all of whom had relapsed after autologous stem cell transplantation. The chain has TRBV7-8 and TRBJ2-7, with a possible D match to TRBD2 (5 bases). Sequenced material: peripheral blood mononuclear cells (PBMCs), taken before the second cycle of nivolumab. The clonotype comes from a human donor with classical Hodgkin lymphoma. CDR3 sequence reads: CASSQRGEQYF. The CDR3 DNA is TGTGCCAGCAGCCAACGAGGGGAGCAGTACTTC.